The clone carrying this T cell receptor (beta chain) was seen a single time. What it recognizes is unknown. Before any sequencing was done, the ViraFEST assay used viral peptide pools to expand antigen-specific CD4+ T cells. Subsequent to a culture period of 10 to 11 days, CD4+ T cells were isolated. Either the BNT162b2 or mRNA-1273 vaccine was given to participants in two doses. After about 2 million PBMC were placed in each well, they were cultured with around 10 IU/ml IL-2 and roughly 10 ug/ml peptides. This entry belongs to a study of vaccination effects on CD4 cells after COVID-19. Looked up from germline, CDR1 is MGHRA and CDR2 is YSYEKL. Trimming cost V 1 base and J 2 bases; bases outside gene matches: 1. The CDR3 is 16 residues long. The protocol was immunoSEQ multiplex PCR, while the TCRdb copy is restricted to in-frame clones and leaves out a portion. The data contain about 22,000 clones, under 85% of them seen just once; the ten biggest clones take up about 24%.

V and J are TRBV4-1 and TRBJ2-1; TRBD2 matches at 11 bases. The specimen was CD4+ T cells from PBMCs cultured with HCoV-NL63 spike peptides, collected after COVID-19 vaccination. This sequence originates from a human donor who received a COVID-19 vaccine. The CDR3 DNA reads TGCGCCAGCAGCCAAGGACTAGCGGGACCCTACAATGAGCAGTTCTTC. Protein: CASSQGLAGPYNEQFF.